This paragraph covers one T cell receptor beta chain sequence. This record comes from a study of cytomegalovirus exposure and HLA in healthy donors. Study-level information: Unique TCR beta sequences numbering approximately 100 million came from approximately 180 million T cells in an earlier analysis.

60 Vbeta and 13 Jbeta primers were used in PCR. Measured with immunoSEQ multiplex PCR; TCRdb has only the in-frame clones, and not every one. Among hundreds of thousands of clones listed, roughly 79% were seen once. With 0 bases removed from V and 2 bases from J, the gap between germline ends came to 9 bases. This CDR3 region has 14 residues. In germline, CDR1 is SGHRS, CDR2 YFSETQ. This sequence originates from a male donor in good health and CMV-seronegative. V gene TRBV5-1 combines with J gene TRBJ2-7; D not resolved. Material for sequencing was PBMCs. The CDR3 DNA sequence: TGCGCCAGCAGCTTGGGCGTGGAGACCTACGAGCAGTACTTC. Translated: CASSLGVETYEQYF.